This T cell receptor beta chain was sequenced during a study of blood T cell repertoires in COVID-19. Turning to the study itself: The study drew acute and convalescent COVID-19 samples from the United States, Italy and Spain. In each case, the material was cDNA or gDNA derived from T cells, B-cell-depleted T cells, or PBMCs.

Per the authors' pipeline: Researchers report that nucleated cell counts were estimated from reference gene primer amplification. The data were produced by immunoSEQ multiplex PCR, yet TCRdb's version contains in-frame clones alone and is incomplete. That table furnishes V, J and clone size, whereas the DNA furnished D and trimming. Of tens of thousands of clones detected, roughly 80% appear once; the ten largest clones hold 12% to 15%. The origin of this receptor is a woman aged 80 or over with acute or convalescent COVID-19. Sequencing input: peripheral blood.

The CDR3 reads CASSFGQGGPQYF. DNA for the CDR3: TGCGCCAGCAGCTTTGGGCAAGGCGGGCCGCAGTATTTT. The chain recombines TRBV5-1 with TRBJ2-3; possible D gene TRBD2, 5 bases. Germline V CDR1 and CDR2: SGHRS, YFSETQ. The CDR3 length is 13 residues. V was cut by 2 bases and J by 10 bases, with 14 bases left in between.